This TCR beta chain was sequenced for a study of OX40 agonist ivuxolimab in advanced cancers. About the research overall: Ivuxolimab was administered intravenously to patients at 0.01 to 10 mg/kg every 2 weeks. Prior anti-PD-1, anti-PD-L1 or anti-CTLA-4 therapy did not bar entry, and more than 35% had some.

This CDR3 has 13 residues. Per germline, CDR1 SGHTA and CDR2 FQGNSA. V lost 5 bases to trimming and J lost 7 bases, with 12 bases between them. This clone came up once. Only in-frame clones appear in the TCRdb table, and some are missing; sequencing was by immunoSEQ multiplex PCR. The sample records over 100,000 clones, over 85% being singletons. V usage is TRBV7-2 and J usage is TRBJ2-1; maybe TRBD1 (6 bases). This receptor was taken from an adult with an advanced solid tumor such as melanoma, head and neck, liver or kidney cancer. The sequences come from CD4+ or CD8+ T cells sorted from blood, collected in a trial of the OX40 agonist ivuxolimab. The CDR3 DNA is TGTGCCAGCAGCACAGGGCCGGAGAATGAGCAGTTCTTC. It encodes CASSTGPENEQFF.